The 6 T cell receptor beta chains in this list originate from one sample, sequenced in a study of identical twins. MiXCR, applied by TCRdb to the 5' RACE reads, yields one record per CDR3 protein. This table has about 250,000 distinct CDR3 sequences, about 8.5% appearing once. This sample was shared with a second study, whose subject was yellow fever vaccine responses in identical twins.

The sequenced sample was CD8+ T cells sorted from blood. The source of these receptors is a woman between 18 and 29 years old in good health.

CDR3 in amino acids: CASGGVATGQGPPPSYEQYF. The CDR3 coding sequence is TGTGCCAGCGGGGGGGTCGCAACGGGACAGGGGCCACCTCCGTCCTACGAGCAGTACTTC. The chain couples TRBV28 to TRBJ2-7, with 10 nucleotides matching TRBD1. The CDR3 totals 20 residues. After removal of 8 bases from V and 1 base from J, the junction contained 23 bases not matched to a gene. Germline CDR1 and CDR2: MDHEN and SYDVKM.

With regard to this clonotype: At one of its ends the junction is not consistent with the germline gene, which may arise from a read error. The chain is built from TRBV20-1 and TRBJ2-5; 8 nucleotides line up with TRBD1. The CDR3 consists of 17 residues. Germline CDR1 reads DFQATT; CDR2 reads SNEGSKA (reference sequence). The CDR3 region is CCAQGAISVRAQETQYF. The DNA for the CDR3 is TGCTGTGCTCAGGGGGCGATTAGCGTGAGGGCACAAGAGACCCAGTACTTC.

This clonotype was seen many times. CDR3 loop: CASSPRENNEQFF. CDR3 DNA sequence: TGTGCCAGCAGTCCCAGGGAGAACAATGAGCAGTTCTTC. The V gene is TRBV6-2 or TRBV6-3, the J gene TRBJ2-1, with D perhaps matching TRBD1 or TRBD2 (5 bases each). This CDR3 has 13 residues. Trimming took 5 bases from V and 5 from J, leaving 10 bases between them. Germline lookup yields CDR1 MNHEY and CDR2 SVGEGT.

This clonotype was detected only a few times. J is TRBJ2-7 and V is TRBV20-1; D is ambiguous. CDR1 DFQATT and CDR2 SNEGSKA come from the germline V gene (reference sequence). The V and J ends lost 3 bases and 1 base respectively, with 13 bases between them. The CDR3 contains 14 residues. The chain's CDR3 is CSASRGRFSYEQYF. CDR3 DNA sequence: TGCAGTGCTAGCCGCGGACGGTTTTCCTACGAGCAGTACTTC.

The chain joins TRBV6-2 or TRBV6-3 to TRBJ2-3, with D possibly being TRBD2 (5 bases). Per germline, CDR1 MNHEY and CDR2 SVGEGT. V shed 2 bases and J shed 5 bases, with 17 bases lying between them. The CDR3 runs to 16 residues. Here the CDR3 reads CASSYGPRLGGDTQYF. The CDR3 DNA sequence: TGTGCCAGCAGTTACGGGCCGCGGCTAGGAGGAGATACGCAGTATTTT.

The chain recombines TRBV5-1 with TRBJ2-7; the D is unclear. V lost 2 bases and J lost 2, with 11 bases in between. CDR3 length equals 14 residues. CDR1 is SGHRS, CDR2 YFSETQ, per germline. The CDR3 region is CASSFRDVTYEQYF. Here the CDR3 DNA reads TGCGCCAGCAGCTTTCGAGACGTGACCTACGAGCAGTACTTC.